Presented here are 3 T cell receptor beta chains from one specimen sequenced in a study of cytomegalovirus exposure and HLA in healthy donors. PCR employed 60 Vbeta and 13 Jbeta primers. Generated by immunoSEQ multiplex PCR, the TCRdb table keeps only in-frame clones and is missing some. This table holds roughly 100,000 clones. The sample was PBMCs. The receptor set was obtained from a man in his forties in good health and CMV-seronegative.

Written as DNA, the CDR3 is TGTGCCAGCTCACCGCCCTCGGGACAGGCCAATGAGCAGTTCTTC. Its translation: CASSPPSGQANEQFF. This chain links TRBV18 with TRBJ2-1, with TRBD1 matching 8 bases. The CDR3 runs 15 residues. Looked up from germline, CDR1 is KGHSH and CDR2 is LQKENI. After removal of 3 bases from V and 6 bases from J, the junction contained 7 bases not matched to a gene.

To note about this clone: Mismatch with germline at one junction end may stem from a read error. This chain joins TRBV5-6 and TRBJ1-2; D call uncertain. This CDR3 is 12 amino acids long. Germline values: CDR1 SGHDT, CDR2 YYEEEE. CDR3 amino acids: CASRFLVGGYTF. CDR3 nucleotides: TGTGCCAGCCGCTTCCTAGTGGGTGGCTACACCTTC.

The chain has TRBV6-1 and TRBJ2-7; 7 bases are shared with TRBD1. J was trimmed by 0 bases and V by 2 bases; bases with no gene match: 4. Germline-derived CDR1 and CDR2 are MNHNS and SASEGT. CDR3 length equals 15 residues. The CDR3 DNA reads as TGTGCCAGCAGTGAAAGGGACAGATACTCCTACGAGCAGTACTTC. Its translation is CASSERDRYSYEQYF.